A single TCR beta chain is shown here with its context. Its antigen is undetermined. In germline, CDR1 is MGHRA, CDR2 YSYEKL. The CDR3 totals 14 residues. V was pared by 0 bases and J by 8 bases, with 13 bases between. Each CDR3 protein gets one entry after TCRdb re-called the 5' RACE reads with MiXCR. The data show approximately 350,000 distinct CDR3 sequences, 13% seen once. These data originate in a study of T-cell memory formation after mild COVID-19. The study's findings and limits: Those CD4+ clones that contracted were mainly in CM and EM (CD8+ ones in EMRA). Confirmation was lacking for SARS-CoV-2 specificity of second-wave clones that peaked on day 37.

The J gene is TRBJ1-2, the V gene TRBV4-1, with D unclear. The sequencing sample was made of PBMCs or a T cell subset sorted from them (not recorded which). The sequence was obtained from a young man who had mild COVID-19 (a few samples of this study predate the infection). Cell type and time point are not known. CDR3: CASSQDSAPGGYTF. CDR3 nucleotides: TGCGCCAGCAGCCAAGATAGCGCACCTGGAGGCTACACCTTC.